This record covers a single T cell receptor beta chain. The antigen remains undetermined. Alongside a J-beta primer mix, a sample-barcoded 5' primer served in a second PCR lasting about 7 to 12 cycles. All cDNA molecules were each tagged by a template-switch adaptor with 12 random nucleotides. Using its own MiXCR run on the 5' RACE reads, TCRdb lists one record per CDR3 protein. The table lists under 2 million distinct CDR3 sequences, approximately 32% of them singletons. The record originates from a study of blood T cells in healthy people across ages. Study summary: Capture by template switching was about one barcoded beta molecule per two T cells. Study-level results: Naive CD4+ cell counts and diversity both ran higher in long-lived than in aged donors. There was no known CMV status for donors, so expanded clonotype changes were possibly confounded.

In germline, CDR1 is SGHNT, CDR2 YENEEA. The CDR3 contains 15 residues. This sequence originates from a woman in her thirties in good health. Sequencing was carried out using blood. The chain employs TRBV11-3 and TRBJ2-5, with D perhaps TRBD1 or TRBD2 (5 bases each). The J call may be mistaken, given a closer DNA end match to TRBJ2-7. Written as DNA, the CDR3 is TGTGCCAGCAGCTTAGAGGGGAATGGGGGCTACGAGCAGTACTTC. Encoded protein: CASSLEGNGGYEQYF.